This T cell receptor (beta chain) came from a study of T cell changes during pregnancy in multiple sclerosis. Germline V lookup: CDR1 MNHNS, CDR2 SASEGT. With 2 bases clipped from V and 2 bases from J, the junction kept 19 bases outside the gene matches. The CDR3 length is 21 residues. The protocol was immunoSEQ multiplex PCR, while the TCRdb copy is restricted to in-frame clones and leaves out a portion. The top ten clones hold about 0.27% of a sample with about 70,000 clones, roughly 91% of them seen once. This sequence was found in a female donor with multiple sclerosis, enrolled in a pregnancy study. This chain connects TRBV6-1 to TRBJ1-4; 8 bases are a match to TRBD1. The material sequenced was CD4+ T cells from peripheral blood mononuclear cells, taken after pregnancy. The CDR3: CASSEQPPGTGFPATNEKLFF. CDR3 sequence (DNA): TGTGCCAGCAGTGAACAACCACCCGGGACAGGTTTTCCCGCGACTAATGAAAAACTGTTTTTT.